These 27 T cell receptor beta chains share one sample of origin, sequenced in a study of cytomegalovirus exposure and HLA in healthy donors. The data were produced by immunoSEQ multiplex PCR, yet TCRdb's version contains in-frame clones alone and is incomplete. Of some 170,000 clones in the sample, roughly 86% are singletons; the top ten hold roughly 2.5%. Sequenced sample: PBMCs. The receptors were sampled from a man younger than 35 in good health and CMV-seropositive.

This clone was picked up a small number of times. The chain employs TRBV7-3 and TRBJ1-6; D perhaps matches TRBD1 (6 bases). V was cut by 5 bases and J by 7 bases, with 6 bases left in between. This CDR3 is 12 amino acids long. The germline CDR1 and CDR2 sequences are SGHTA and FQGTGA. CDR3 protein: CASSTGNSPLHF. CDR3 in DNA: TGTGCCAGCAGCACAGGGAATTCACCCCTCCACTTT.

The CDR3 DNA reads TGTGCCTGGAGCCCGGGGGGCGCAGATACGCAGTATTTT. Protein: CAWSPGGADTQYF. J is TRBJ2-3 and V is TRBV30, with D maybe TRBD2 (7 bases). Germline V CDR1 and CDR2: GTSNPN, SVGIG (reference sequence). V was cut by 3 bases and J by 4 bases, with 11 bases left in between. The CDR3 is 13 residues long. Supplemented by reference TRBV30 and TRBJ2-3, the full variable domain reads SQTIHQWPATLVQPVGSPLSLECTVEGTSNPNLYWYRQAAGRGLQLLFYSVGIGQISSEVPQNLSASRPQDRQFILSSKKLLLSDSGFYLCAWSPGGADTQYFGPGTRLTVL.

The J gene is TRBJ2-3, the V gene TRBV15; the match to TRBD1 covers 7 bases. Germline CDR1 and CDR2: LNHNV and YYDKDF (reference sequence). CDR3 size: 16 residues. J lost 4 bases, V lost 0 bases, and 7 bases had no gene match. CDR3 nucleotide sequence: TGTGCCACCAGCAGAGAAGGGGGCGCACGGTCAGATACGCAGTATTTT. Its translation is CATSREGGARSDTQYF.

The rearrangement links TRBV7-2 to TRBJ2-7, with D possibly being TRBD1 (5 bases). Germline assignment: CDR1 SGHTA and CDR2 FQGNSA. Trimming shortened V by 5 bases and J by 5 bases, and 16 bases separated the two germline ends. The CDR3 length is 14 residues. The CDR3 region has the DNA TGTGCCAGCAGCCACCCCCTTATAGGGGACGAGCAGTACTTC. This encodes CASSHPLIGDEQYF.

V is TRBV5-1 and J is TRBJ2-1, with 9 nucleotides matching TRBD2. The V gene's germline CDR1 is SGHRS and CDR2 YFSETQ. The CDR3 covers 15 residues. V trimming: 7 bases; J trimming: 9 bases; junction bases outside the gene matches: 14. In DNA, the CDR3 is TGCGCCAGCTGCTGGCGGGGGCTAGCGGGAACTGAGCAGTTCTTC. Its translation is CASCWRGLAGTEQFF.

The rearrangement links TRBV13 to TRBJ2-5, with D perhaps TRBD2 (6 bases). The CDR3 has 13 amino acids. The ends were cut back, 5 bases at V and 2 bases at J, with 9 bases in the middle. In germline, CDR1 is PRHDT, CDR2 FYEKMQ (reference sequence). CDR3 amino acids: CASSPGLQETQYF. CDR3 sequence (DNA): TGTGCCAGCAGCCCGGGACTTCAAGAGACCCAGTACTTC.

J is TRBJ2-3 and V is TRBV25-1, with D possibly matching TRBD1 (5 bases). Trimming took off 2 bases at V and 6 bases at J, with 18 bases between the two ends. Germline V lookup: CDR1 MGHDK, CDR2 SYGVNS. The CDR3 runs to 16 residues. The CDR3 region has the DNA TGTGCCAGCAGTGAACTTGGCAGGGAAGTTTTGGATACGCAGTATTTT. Protein sequence: CASSELGREVLDTQYF.

The J gene is TRBJ2-3, the V gene TRBV6-5; 8 nucleotides line up with TRBD1. The trim removed 4 bases at V and 0 bases at J, leaving 3 bases unmatched. The CDR3 is 15 amino acids. CDR1 is MNHEY and CDR2 is SVGAGI in the germline V gene. For the CDR3, the DNA is TGTGCCAGCAGTTCCGGGACAGGAAGCACAGATACGCAGTATTTT. Residues: CASSSGTGSTDTQYF.

This chain uses TRBV7-9 with TRBJ1-2, with TRBD1 matching 11 bases. The ends lost 4 bases at V and 4 bases at J; junction bases unmatched: 8. Per germline, CDR1 SEHNR and CDR2 FQNEAQ (reference sequence). The CDR3 totals 16 residues. DNA of the CDR3: TGTGCCAGCAGCTCGGGACAGGGGGAACTGACCTATGGCTACACCTTC. Its translation: CASSSGQGELTYGYTF.

In this sample, this clone turned up once. The gene calls are TRBV7-2 and TRBJ2-7, with 13 positions matching TRBD2. CDR3 length equals 17 residues. CDR1 is SGHTA and CDR2 is FQGNSA in the germline V gene. The junction had 9 bases not matched to a gene; V was cut back by 5 bases and J by 2 bases. CDR3 sequence (DNA): TGTGCCAGCAGCCTACCGGTGACTAGCGGGGGGACCTACGAGCAGTACTTC. It encodes CASSLPVTSGGTYEQYF.

V gene TRBV9 combines with J gene TRBJ1-5, with D maybe TRBD1 (6 bases). Germline values: CDR1 SGDLS, CDR2 YYNGEE. This CDR3 contains 15 residues. Trimming took off 4 bases at V and 5 bases at J, with 16 bases between the two ends. The CDR3 DNA sequence: TGTGCCAGCAGCACCGGGACACTAGTCGATCAGCCCCAGCATTTT. This gives the protein CASSTGTLVDQPQHF.

The chain carries TRBV29-1 and TRBJ1-3, with TRBD1 as a possible D gene (6 bases). Germline values: CDR1 SQVTM, CDR2 ANQGSEA. V was shortened by 1 base and J by 3 bases, with 7 bases between the two germline ends. This CDR3 contains 13 residues. CDR3 in DNA: TGCAGCGTTGAAGGGACAGATGGAAACACCATATATTTT. Translation: CSVEGTDGNTIYF.

This chain joins TRBV27 and TRBJ2-7, with 8 bases lining up with TRBD2. The germline V gene has CDR1 MNHEY and CDR2 SMNVEV (reference sequence). The CDR3 has 14 residues. V lost 1 base to trimming and J lost 6 bases; unmatched junction nucleotides: 5. CDR3 bases: TGTGCCAGCAGTTTATACCGGGAGGGTTTCGAGCAGTACTTC. It specifies CASSLYREGFEQYF.

The chain joins TRBV5-1 to TRBJ1-1, with TRBD1 identical over 9 bases. V shed 2 bases, J shed 4 bases, and the junction held 0 bases outside the gene matches. The CDR3 covers 13 residues. The germline V gene has CDR1 SGHRS and CDR2 YFSETQ. This chain's CDR3 is CASSLQGATEAFF. The CDR3 region has the DNA TGCGCCAGCAGCTTACAGGGGGCCACTGAAGCTTTCTTT.

The genes are TRBV6-5 and TRBJ1-5; 7 bases map to TRBD1. The length of the CDR3 is 14 residues. Germline V CDR1 and CDR2: MNHEY, SVGAGI. The J segment lost 6 bases and the V segment lost 2 bases, leaving 4 bases of the junction unmatched. CDR3 nucleotide sequence: TGTGCCAGCAGTTACGTTCAGGGGGTTCAGCCCCAGCATTTT. Translating gives CASSYVQGVQPQHF.

The genes are TRBV7-6 and TRBJ2-1, with 8 bases identical to TRBD1. The CDR3 totals 16 residues. V trimming: 5 bases; J trimming: 3 bases; junction bases outside the gene matches: 9. Germline V gene data show CDR1 as SGHVS and CDR2 as FNYEAQ. The CDR3: CASSPFVQGVYNEQFF. Here the CDR3 DNA reads TGTGCCAGCAGCCCCTTCGTACAGGGGGTCTACAATGAGCAGTTCTTC.

V and J are TRBV5-1 and TRBJ2-3; 9 bases are a match to TRBD2. There are 18 residues in the CDR3. The V segment lost 2 bases and the J segment 0 bases; nucleotides outside the gene matches: 10. In germline, CDR1 is SGHRS, CDR2 YFSETQ. CDR3 sequence: CASSFLLAGASSTDTQYF. The CDR3 DNA is TGCGCCAGCAGCTTCCTATTAGCGGGAGCTTCTAGCACAGATACGCAGTATTTT.

The chain couples TRBV13 to TRBJ1-2; tentatively, D is TRBD1 (6 bases). Germline CDR1 PRHDT, CDR2 FYEKMQ (reference sequence). V lost 0 bases to trimming and J lost 2 bases, with 13 bases between them. This CDR3 is 16 amino acids long. The CDR3 sequence: CASSLGRAGENYGYTF. In nucleotides, the CDR3 is TGTGCCAGCAGCTTAGGCCGGGCAGGGGAAAACTATGGCTACACCTTC.

The chain recombines TRBV9 with TRBJ2-1, with a weak D call TRBD2 (6 bases). V dropped 0 bases and J dropped 5 bases, with 15 bases sitting between them. Germline V gene data show CDR1 as SGDLS and CDR2 as YYNGEE. The CDR3 has 16 amino acids. The CDR3 DNA follows: TGTGCCAGCAGCGTAGATGGGGAGGTGAGAAACAATGAGCAGTTCTTC. It translates to CASSVDGEVRNNEQFF.

The chain employs TRBV5-1 and TRBJ2-3; TRBD2 agrees at 8 bases. The germline gives CDR1 SGHRS, CDR2 YFSETQ. With V trimmed by 5 bases and J by 3 bases, 5 bases remained unmatched. This CDR3 region has 14 residues. Here the CDR3 reads CASRPTSGTDTQYF. The CDR3 nucleotides are TGCGCCAGCAGGCCAACTAGCGGAACAGATACGCAGTATTTT.

This sequence joins TRBV10-3 and TRBJ2-7; 8 bases line up with TRBD2. V shed 4 bases and J 2 bases; nucleotides not matched to a gene: 10. The CDR3 runs 16 residues. Germline V CDR1 and CDR2: ENHRY, SYGVKD. The CDR3 region has the DNA TGTGCCATCAGTGCTCTTGCCGGGGGGGAGCCCTACGAGCAGTACTTC. It is translated as CAISALAGGEPYEQYF.

This clone has a single count. The rearrangement links TRBV2 to TRBJ2-7; TRBD2 might be the D (6 bases). Germline CDR1 is SNHLY and CDR2 is FYNNEI. Trimming pared 5 bases from V and 0 bases from J, leaving 14 bases between. This CDR3 comprises 15 residues. DNA of the CDR3: TGTGCCAGCAGTCTTGTCGGGGGATCCTCCTACGAGCAGTACTTC. Protein: CASSLVGGSSYEQYF. The full variable domain, in which reference TRBV2 and TRBJ2-7 provide the parts outside the CDR3, is EPEVTQTPSHQVTQMGQEVILRCVPISNHLYFYWYRQILGQKVEFLVSFYNNEISEKSEIFDDQFSVERPDGSNFTLKIRSTKLEDSAMYFCASSLVGGSSYEQYFGPGTRLTVT.

This chain uses TRBV9 with TRBJ1-2; D ambiguous. This CDR3 region has 15 residues. The V gene lost 0 bases and the J gene lost 1 base, with 10 bases spanning the gap. Per the germline V gene, CDR1 is SGDLS and CDR2 is YYNGEE. In DNA form, the CDR3 reads TGTGCCAGCAGCGTAGGGCAGGCAAATAACTATGGCTACACCTTC. Protein product: CASSVGQANNYGYTF.

The chain is built from TRBV2 and TRBJ2-3; 9 positions agree with TRBD1. Unmatched junction bases numbered 8, after V lost 4 bases and J lost 6 bases. Per germline, CDR1 SNHLY and CDR2 FYNNEI. The CDR3 runs 15 residues. Written as DNA, the CDR3 is TGTGCCAGCAGTGCGCCGGGACAGGGTGCGGATACGCAGTATTTT. Its protein is CASSAPGQGADTQYF.

This clone was recorded once. The chain combines TRBV2 with TRBJ1-6; possible D gene TRBD1, 5 bases. There are 15 residues in the CDR3. Germline CDR1 reads SNHLY; CDR2 reads FYNNEI. V shed 11 bases and J shed 2 bases, with 16 bases lying between them. Here the CDR3 reads CAGRGRGTYNSPLHF. CDR3 coding DNA: TGTGCCGGTCGTGGGAGGGGCACCTATAATTCACCCCTCCACTTT.

This rearrangement joins TRBV9 to TRBJ2-2; 7 nucleotides align to TRBD1. The CDR3 has 15 amino acids. Looked up from germline, CDR1 is SGDLS and CDR2 is YYNGEE. J gave up 2 bases and V 8 bases, and 9 bases lay outside the gene matches. The chain's CDR3 is CARSKGTVNTGELFF. CDR3 in DNA: TGTGCCAGGAGTAAGGGGACAGTCAACACCGGGGAGCTGTTTTTT.

This clone was seen a single time. The rearrangement uses TRBV27 and TRBJ1-2; 9 bases are shared with TRBD1. The CDR3 length is 16 residues. The V gene end was trimmed by 2 bases and the J gene end by 7 bases; junction bases not matched to a gene: 11. Germline values: CDR1 MNHEY, CDR2 SMNVEV (reference sequence). CDR3 residues: CASSLVFTGTGFGYTF. The CDR3, as DNA: TGTGCCAGCAGTTTAGTTTTCACCGGGACAGGGTTTGGCTACACCTTC.